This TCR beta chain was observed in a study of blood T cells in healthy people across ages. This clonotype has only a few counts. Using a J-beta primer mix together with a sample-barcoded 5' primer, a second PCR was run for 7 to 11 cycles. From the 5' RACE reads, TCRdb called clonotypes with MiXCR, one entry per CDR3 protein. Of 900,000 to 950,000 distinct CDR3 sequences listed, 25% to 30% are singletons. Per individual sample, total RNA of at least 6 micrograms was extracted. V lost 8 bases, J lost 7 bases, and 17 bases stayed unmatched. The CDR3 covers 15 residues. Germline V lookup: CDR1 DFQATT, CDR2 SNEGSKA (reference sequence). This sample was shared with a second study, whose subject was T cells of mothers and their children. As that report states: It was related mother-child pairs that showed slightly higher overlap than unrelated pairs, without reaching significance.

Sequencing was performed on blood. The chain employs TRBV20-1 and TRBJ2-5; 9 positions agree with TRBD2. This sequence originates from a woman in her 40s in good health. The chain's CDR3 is CSRRSGGTRGATQYF. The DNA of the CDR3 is TGCAGTAGGAGAAGCGGGGGGACACGAGGAGCGACCCAGTACTTC.